This T cell receptor (beta chain) was sequenced during a study of shared clonotypes between healthy human individuals. Study-wide results and caveats: An expected dependence of interdonor clonotype sharing on sequencing depth was noted. Of the naive CD4 clonotypes, around 4.7% were shared across four donors. Across subsets, estimated richness was generally greater for naive than for memory populations.

Naive CD8 cells lacked CD45RO and underwent positive selection for CCR7, leaving out terminally differentiated effector memory CD45RA+ cells. In regard to this clone: Antigen: not known.

The length of the CDR3 is 15 residues. Germline values: CDR1 SGHAT, CDR2 FQNNGV. Trimming at V came to 2 bases and at J to 14 bases, leaving 15 bases not matched to a gene. Several immunoSEQ 96-well plates shared each subset's DNA, each plate a replicate. The repertoire was sequenced with immunoSEQ multiplex PCR; TCRdb's copy has only in-frame clones and lacks some. The data contain about 2.1 million clones, roughly 93% of them singletons. V gene TRBV11-2 combines with J gene TRBJ2-1; the match to TRBD1 covers 7 bases. The receptor was derived from a man between 18 and 35 years old in good health. Some clones in this sample may be carry-over from other donors' samples. The source material was naive CD8+ T cells from PBMCs. CDR3 in amino acids: CASSLTALGAGGEFF. In DNA, the CDR3 is TGTGCCAGCAGCTTAACTGCCCTCGGCGCAGGGGGAGAGTTCTTC.